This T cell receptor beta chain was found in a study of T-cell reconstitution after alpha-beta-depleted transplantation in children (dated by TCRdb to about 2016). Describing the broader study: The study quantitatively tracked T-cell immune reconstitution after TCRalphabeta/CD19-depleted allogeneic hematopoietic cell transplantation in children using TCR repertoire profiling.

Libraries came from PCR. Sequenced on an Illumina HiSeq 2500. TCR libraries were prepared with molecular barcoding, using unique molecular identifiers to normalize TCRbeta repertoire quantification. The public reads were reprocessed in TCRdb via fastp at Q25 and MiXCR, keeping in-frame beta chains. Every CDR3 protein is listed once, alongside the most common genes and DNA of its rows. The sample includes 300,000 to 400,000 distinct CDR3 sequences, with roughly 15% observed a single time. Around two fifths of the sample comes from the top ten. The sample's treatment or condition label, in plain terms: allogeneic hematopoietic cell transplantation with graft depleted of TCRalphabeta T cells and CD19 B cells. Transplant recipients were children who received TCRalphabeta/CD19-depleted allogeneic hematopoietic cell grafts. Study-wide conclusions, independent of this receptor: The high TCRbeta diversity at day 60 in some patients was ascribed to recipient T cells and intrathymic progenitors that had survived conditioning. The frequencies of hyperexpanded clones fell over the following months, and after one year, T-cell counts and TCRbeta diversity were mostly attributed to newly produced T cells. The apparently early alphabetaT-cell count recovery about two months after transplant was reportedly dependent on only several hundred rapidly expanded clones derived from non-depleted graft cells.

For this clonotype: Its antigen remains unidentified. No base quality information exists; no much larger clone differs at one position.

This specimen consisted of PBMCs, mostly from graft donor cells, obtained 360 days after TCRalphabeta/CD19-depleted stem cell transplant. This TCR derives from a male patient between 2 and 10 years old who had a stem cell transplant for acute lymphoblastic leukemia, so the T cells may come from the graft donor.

CDR3 reads: CASSSDRGDEKLFF. The nucleotides are TGCGCCAGCAGCTCGGACAGGGGAGATGAAAAACTGTTTTTT. The V gene is TRBV5-1 and the J gene is TRBJ1-4; the junction holds 9 bases that match TRBD1. From its cysteine to its phenylalanine, the CDR3 spans 14 amino acids. The retained sequence is limited to the CDR3, 42 bases, with the frame set at the first base. Clipping removes 3 bases from V and 6 bases from J, with 3 as the unmatched junction base count. CDR1 SGHRS and CDR2 YFSETQ are derived from the germline V gene. Full variable domain (CDR3 extended with the reference TRBV5-1 and TRBJ1-4 proteins): KAGVTQTPRYLIKTRGQQVTLSCSPISGHRSVSWYQQTPGQGLQFLFEYFSETQRNKGNFPGRFSGRQFSNSRSEMNVSTLELGDSALYLCASSSDRGDEKLFFGSGTQLSVL.